A selection of T cell receptor beta chains follows, all from one sample in a study of T cell responses to AZD1222 COVID-19 vaccine. The protocol was immunoSEQ multiplex PCR, while the TCRdb copy is restricted to in-frame clones and leaves out a portion. The table includes about 140,000 clones, 70% to 90% detected once. Sequencing used peripheral blood, obtained on day 0 of AZD1222 vaccination. All receptors derive from an adult in good health. CDR3s include the opening cysteine and the closing phenylalanine or tryptophan. A D gene is named only where the DNA matches it firmly. The size of a clone is reported for some rows only, either as once, few or many, or as a class for expanded clones.

TRBJ1-1 - 16 TRBV4-3 TRBD1 TGCGCCAGCAGCCAATTTACGGGACAGCTAAACACTGAAGCTTTCTTT CASSQFTGQLNTEAFF
TRBJ1-2 - 16 TRBV29-1 - TGCAGCGTCCTACACCGGGGTCGACTGGACAGCTCTGGCTACACCTTC CSVLHRGRLDSSGYTF
TRBJ1-6 - 17 TRBV5-5 - TGTGCCAGCAGCTTGAATTATCAAGGGAGAATGGATTCACCCCTCCACTTT CASSLNYQGRMDSPLHF
TRBJ2-1 few 13 TRBV19 - TGTGCCAGTAGTATCCAGGGCGTGGGTGAGCAGTTCTTC CASSIQGVGEQFF
TRBJ2-3 - 14 TRBV7-2 - TGTGCCAGCAGCGCACCTCAAACCCGAGATACGCAGTATTTT CASSAPQTRDTQYF
TRBJ1-2 - 15 TRBV4-1 - TGCGCCAGCAGCCAAGTCCGGACACCTGATAGTGACTACACCTTC CASSQVRTPDSDYTF
TRBJ2-2 - 14 TRBV5-4 - TGTGCCAGCAGCCGGGACTTCAACACCGGGGAGCTGTTTTTT CASSRDFNTGELFF
TRBJ1-6 - 20 TRBV14 - TGTGCCAGCAGCCATAAACGGACGAGGACAGTAGAATCCTATAATTCACCCCTCCACTTT CASSHKRTRTVESYNSPLHF
TRBJ2-3 few 15 TRBV5-6 - TGTGCCAGCAGCTTGTTAGGGAACTGGACAGATACGCAGTATTTT CASSLLGNWTDTQYF
TRBJ1-1 - 15 TRBV5-1 - TGCGCCAGCAGCTTGTGGGACTCGGGGACCACTGAAGCTTTCTTT CASSLWDSGTTEAFF
TRBJ2-1 - 18 TRBV7-9 TRBD2 TGTGCCAGCAGCTTGGGACTAGCGGGGATCGGGGGCGTGAATGAGCAGTTCTTC CASSLGLAGIGGVNEQFF
TRBJ1-1 - 15 TRBV7-9 - TGTGCCAGCAGCTTAGGAGTCGGGGAGGGCGCTGAAGCTTTCTTT CASSLGVGEGAEAFF
TRBJ2-5 - 14 TRBV6-2/TRBV6-3 - TGTGCCAGCAGCCGCCCCCAATCTCGGGAGACCCAGTACTTC CASSRPQSRETQYF
TRBJ1-1 - 14 TRBV7-2 - TGTGCCAGCAGCTTAAGGTCCTCGAACACTGAAGCTTTCTTT CASSLRSSNTEAFF
TRBJ2-1 - 14 TRBV6-5 TRBD1 TGTGCCAGCAGTTACCGGGACAGGTACAATGAGCAGTTCTTC CASSYRDRYNEQFF
TRBJ2-2 - 15 TRBV3-1/TRBV3-2 - TGTGCCAGCAGTCGGGAACAGGGACGGGCCGGGGAGCTGTTTTTT CASSREQGRAGELFF
TRBJ2-7 - 16 TRBV3-1/TRBV3-2 TRBD2 TGTGCCAGCAGCCATTTAGGGGCTAGCGGGGGTATAGGGCAGTACTTC CASSHLGASGGIGQYF
TRBJ2-2 - 13 TRBV11-2 - TGTGCCAGCAGCTTAGGGGCAGCCGGGGAGCTGTTTTTT CASSLGAAGELFF
TRBJ1-6 - 18 TRBV7-2 TRBD1 TGTGCCAGCACCTATGAGATGGCAGGGGGTCGGGTTTATTCACCCCTCCACTTT CASTYEMAGGRVYSPLHF
TRBJ1-2 - 15 TRBV4-1 TRBD1 TGCGCCAGCAGCCACCGGGACAGGGCCGGTAGTGGCTACACCTTC CASSHRDRAGSGYTF
TRBJ1-2 - 14 TRBV4-2 - TGTGCCAGCAGCCAAGATAGAGCAGGGTATGGCTACACCTTC CASSQDRAGYGYTF
TRBJ1-2 - 14 TRBV25-1 - TGTGCCAGCAGTGAATGGGAGGGTAACTATGGCTACACCTTC CASSEWEGNYGYTF
TRBJ1-1 - 15 TRBV14 TRBD1 TGTGCCAGCAGCCAAGTAGGGGGCAGGGCGACTGAAGCTTTCTTT CASSQVGGRATEAFF
TRBJ1-2 - 15 TRBV4-3 TRBD1 TGCGCCAGCAGCCAACGCCGGGACAGGGGTCATGGCTACACCTTC CASSQRRDRGHGYTF
TRBJ2-7 - 11 TRBV5-6 - TGTGCCAGCAGCTCCGACTACGAGCAGTACTTC CASSSDYEQYF
TRBJ2-7 - 16 TRBV7-2 TRBD2 TGTGCCAGCAGCTTTAGCGGGGGGTCCCCTCTTTACGAGCAGTACTTC CASSFSGGSPLYEQYF
TRBJ2-7 - 17 TRBV7-9 - TGTGCCAGCAGCCCTCCGAGGGGGGAGCGGGGATACTACGAGCAGTACTTC CASSPPRGERGYYEQYF
TRBJ2-2 - 16 TRBV5-4 - TGTGCCAGCAGCTCCGGGGACCACAGAGGGACCGGGGAGCTGTTTTTT CASSSGDHRGTGELFF
TRBJ1-5 - 18 TRBV6-1 TRBD1 TGTGCCAGCAGTGGGGCGACAGGGGGAAGATATAGCAATCAGCCCCAGCATTTT CASSGATGGRYSNQPQHF
TRBJ1-1 - 13 TRBV24-1 TRBD1 TGTGCCACCCGAGACAGGGGGAACACTGAAGCTTTCTTT CATRDRGNTEAFF
TRBJ2-5 - 16 TRBV7-8 TRBD2 TGTGCCAGCAGCTCCCCAATAGCGGGAGTAAAAGAGACCCAGTACTTC CASSSPIAGVKETQYF
TRBJ2-7 few 13 TRBV4-2 - TGTGCCAGCAGCCAACAGCGTTCCTACGAGCAGTACTTC CASSQQRSYEQYF
TRBJ1-2 - 15 TRBV3-1/TRBV3-2 - TGTGCCAGCAGCCAAGAGGGGGCGCCTAACTATGGCTACACCTTC CASSQEGAPNYGYTF
TRBJ1-1 - 14 TRBV27 TRBD1 TGTGCCAGCAGTTCCCCTGGGACAGCTACTGAAGCTTTCTTT CASSSPGTATEAFF
TRBJ2-7 - 19 TRBV5-6 TRBD2 TGTGCCAGCAGCTTGGTCAGGGGAATAGCGGGAGGAGAGTCCTACGAGCAGTACTTC CASSLVRGIAGGESYEQYF
TRBJ1-1 - 14 TRBV5-1 TRBD1 TGCGCCAGCAGCTCGACAGGGGCGGGCACTGAAGCTTTCTTT CASSSTGAGTEAFF
TRBJ2-2 - 12 TRBV7-9 - TGTGCCAGCAGCGGGGAGACCGGGGAGCTGTTTTTT CASSGETGELFF
TRBJ2-1 once 15 TRBV19 TRBD1 TGTGCCAGTAGTATATCGGCGGACAGGGGCAATGAGCAGTTCTTC CASSISADRGNEQFF
TRBJ2-2 - 14 TRBV29-1 TRBD1 TGCAGCGTTGGCAGACAGGGGAACACCGGGGAGCTGTTTTTT CSVGRQGNTGELFF
TRBJ2-6 - 16 TRBV18 - TGTGCCAGCTCACCCCTCGCGGTGAGTGGGGCCAACGTCCTGACTTTC CASSPLAVSGANVLTF
TRBJ1-5 - 15 TRBV11-1 TRBD1 TGTGCCAGCAGCAAGACAGGGGTAGTGGGCCAGCCCCAGCATTTT CASSKTGVVGQPQHF
TRBJ1-6 - 15 TRBV19 - TGTGCCAGTAGTAATCCGGGACAAGTAAGTTCACCCCTCCACTTT CASSNPGQVSSPLHF
TRBJ1-1 few 17 TRBV15 TRBD1 TGTGCCACCAGCAGTTCTCTTGGATTACAGGGGCTTGGTGAAGCTTTCTTT CATSSSLGLQGLGEAFF
TRBJ2-7 - 14 TRBV7-9 TRBD2 TGTGCCAGCAGCTCGGCGATAGCGGGGTACGGGCAGTACTTC CASSSAIAGYGQYF
TRBJ2-1 few 16 TRBV10-3 - TGTGCCATCGCTAATCTTGCCTCGAGCTCCTACAATGAGCAGTTCTTC CAIANLASSSYNEQFF
TRBJ2-5 - 14 TRBV5-1 - TGCGCCAGCGGCCGGGGTAGCGGTGAAGAGACCCAGTACTTC CASGRGSGEETQYF